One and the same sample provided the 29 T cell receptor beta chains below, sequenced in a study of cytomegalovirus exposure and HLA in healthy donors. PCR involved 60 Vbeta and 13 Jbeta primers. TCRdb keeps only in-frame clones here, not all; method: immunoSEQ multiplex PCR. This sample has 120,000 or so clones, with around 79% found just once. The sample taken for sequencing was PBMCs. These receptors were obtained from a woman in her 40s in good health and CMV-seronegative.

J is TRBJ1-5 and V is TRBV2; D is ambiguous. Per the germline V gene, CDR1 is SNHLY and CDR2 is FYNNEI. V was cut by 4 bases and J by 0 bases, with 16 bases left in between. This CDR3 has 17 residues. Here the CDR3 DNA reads TGTGCCAGCAGTGCGGGAGGGCGAGCATATAGCAATCAGCCCCAGCATTTT. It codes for CASSAGGRAYSNQPQHF. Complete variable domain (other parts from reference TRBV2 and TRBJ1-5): EPEVTQTPSHQVTQMGQEVILRCVPISNHLYFYWYRQILGQKVEFLVSFYNNEISEKSEIFDDQFSVERPDGSNFTLKIRSTKLEDSAMYFCASSAGGRAYSNQPQHFGDGTRLSIL.

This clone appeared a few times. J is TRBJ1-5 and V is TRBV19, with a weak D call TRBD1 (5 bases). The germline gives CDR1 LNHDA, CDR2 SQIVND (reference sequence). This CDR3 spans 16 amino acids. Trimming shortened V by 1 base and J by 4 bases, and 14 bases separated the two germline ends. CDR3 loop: CASSIVGAGLNQPQHF. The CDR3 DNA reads TGTGCCAGTAGTATAGTTGGGGCAGGCCTAAATCAGCCCCAGCATTTT.

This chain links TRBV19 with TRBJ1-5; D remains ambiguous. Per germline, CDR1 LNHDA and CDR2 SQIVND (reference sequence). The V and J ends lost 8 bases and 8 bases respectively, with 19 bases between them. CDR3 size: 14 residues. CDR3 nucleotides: TGTGCCAGTGGTCGATCAGGCCACGGGGAGCCCCAGCATTTT. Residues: CASGRSGHGEPQHF. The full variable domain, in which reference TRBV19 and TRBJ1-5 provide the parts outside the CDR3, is DGGITQSPKYLFRKEGQNVTLSCEQNLNHDAMYWYRQDPGQGLRLIYYSQIVNDFQKGDIAEGYSVSREKKESFPLTVTSAQKNPTAFYLCASGRSGHGEPQHFGDGTRLSIL.

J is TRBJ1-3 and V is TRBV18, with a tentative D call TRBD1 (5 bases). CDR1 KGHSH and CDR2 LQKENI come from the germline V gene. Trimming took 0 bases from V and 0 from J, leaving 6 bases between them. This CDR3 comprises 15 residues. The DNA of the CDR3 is TGTGCCAGCTCACCACCGGGGGGCTCTGGAAACACCATATATTTT. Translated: CASSPPGGSGNTIYF.

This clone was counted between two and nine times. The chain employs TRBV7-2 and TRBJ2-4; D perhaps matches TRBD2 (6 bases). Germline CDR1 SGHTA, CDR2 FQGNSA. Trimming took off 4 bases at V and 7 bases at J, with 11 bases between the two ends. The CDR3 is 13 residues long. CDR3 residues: CASSSTAGNIQYF. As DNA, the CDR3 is TGTGCCAGCAGCTCGACCGCGGGGAACATTCAGTACTTC.

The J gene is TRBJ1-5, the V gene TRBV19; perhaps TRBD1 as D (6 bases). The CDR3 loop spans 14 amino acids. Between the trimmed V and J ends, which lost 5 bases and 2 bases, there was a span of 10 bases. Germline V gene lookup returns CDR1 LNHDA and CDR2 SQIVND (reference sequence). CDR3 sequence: CASSLRQGNQPQHF. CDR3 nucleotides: TGTGCCAGTAGTCTGCGACAGGGCAATCAGCCCCAGCATTTT.

DNA for the CDR3: TGTGCCAGCAGCTCGCTAGCGGGAGCCACCGGGGAGCTGTTTTTT. It specifies CASSSLAGATGELFF. The chain employs TRBV7-3 and TRBJ2-2; 10 bases fit TRBD2. The junction had 3 bases not matched to a gene; V was cut back by 4 bases and J by 4 bases. Germline values: CDR1 SGHTA, CDR2 FQGTGA. CDR3 length: 15 residues.

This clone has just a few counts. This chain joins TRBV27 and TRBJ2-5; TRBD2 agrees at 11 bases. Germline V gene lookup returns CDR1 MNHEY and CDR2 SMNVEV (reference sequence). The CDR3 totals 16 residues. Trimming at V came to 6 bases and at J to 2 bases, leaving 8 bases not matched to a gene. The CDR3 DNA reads TGTGCCAGCAGCAGGACTCTAGCGGGAGGACAAGAGACCCAGTACTTC. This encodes CASSRTLAGGQETQYF.

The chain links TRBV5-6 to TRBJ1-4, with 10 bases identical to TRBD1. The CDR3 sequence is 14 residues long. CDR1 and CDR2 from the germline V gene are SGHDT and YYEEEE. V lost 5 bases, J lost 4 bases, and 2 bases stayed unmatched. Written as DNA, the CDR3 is TGTGCCAGCAGAGGACAGGGGGTTAATGAAAAACTGTTTTTT. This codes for CASRGQGVNEKLFF.

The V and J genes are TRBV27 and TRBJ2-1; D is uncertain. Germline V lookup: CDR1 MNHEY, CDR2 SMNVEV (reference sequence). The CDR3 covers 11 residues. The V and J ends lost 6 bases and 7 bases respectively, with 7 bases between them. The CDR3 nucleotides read TGTGCCAGCAGATGGCTGAATGAGCAGTTCTTC. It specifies CASRWLNEQFF.

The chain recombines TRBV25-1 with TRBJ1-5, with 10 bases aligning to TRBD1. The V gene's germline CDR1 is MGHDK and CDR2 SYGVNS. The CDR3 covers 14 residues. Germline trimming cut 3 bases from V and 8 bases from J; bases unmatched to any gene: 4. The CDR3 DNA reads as TGTGCCAGCAGTGAGACAGGGGGCACGGAGCCCCAGCATTTT. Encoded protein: CASSETGGTEPQHF.

The CDR3 here is CASSSGTGDEQYF. For the CDR3, the DNA is TGTGCCAGCAGTTCAGGGACAGGGGACGAGCAGTACTTC. J is TRBJ2-5 and V is TRBV7-3; 10 bases align to TRBD1. The end of the DNA fits TRBJ2-7 better, so the J call may be wrong. Germline V gives CDR1 SGHTA, CDR2 FQGTGA. CDR3 length: 13 residues.

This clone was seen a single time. CDR3 sequence: CASSLTGSHNSPLHF. The CDR3 DNA follows: TGTGCCAGCAGTTTAACAGGGTCCCATAATTCACCCCTCCACTTT. The V call is TRBV28, the J call TRBJ1-6; tentative D call: TRBD1 (6 bases). V shed 2 bases and J shed 5 bases, with 10 bases lying between them. CDR1 and CDR2 (germline): MDHEN, SYDVKM. This CDR3 has 15 amino acids.

CDR3 loop: CASSQELGNEQFF. The CDR3 region has the DNA TGCGCCAGCAGCCAAGAACTAGGAAATGAGCAGTTCTTC. The V call is TRBV4-3, the J call TRBJ2-1, with a weak D call TRBD2 (5 bases). Looked up from germline, CDR1 is LGHNA and CDR2 is YSLEER. Trimming cost V 0 bases and J 7 bases, with 7 bases left between them. The CDR3 contains 13 residues.

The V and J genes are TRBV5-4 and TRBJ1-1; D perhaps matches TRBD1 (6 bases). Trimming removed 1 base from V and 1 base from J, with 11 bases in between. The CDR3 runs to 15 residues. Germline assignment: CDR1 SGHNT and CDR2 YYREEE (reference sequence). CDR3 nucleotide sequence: TGTGCCAGCAGCTTGCTTCCAGGGGAGAACACTGAAGCTTTCTTT. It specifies CASSLLPGENTEAFF.

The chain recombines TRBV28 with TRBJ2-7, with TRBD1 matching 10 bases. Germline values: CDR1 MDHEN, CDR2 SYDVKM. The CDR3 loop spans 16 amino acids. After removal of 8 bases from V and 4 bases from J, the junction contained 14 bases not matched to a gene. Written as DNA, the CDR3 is TGTGCCAGCCGACCTCTGATCGGGGACAGGGGTTACGAGCAGTACTTC. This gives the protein CASRPLIGDRGYEQYF.

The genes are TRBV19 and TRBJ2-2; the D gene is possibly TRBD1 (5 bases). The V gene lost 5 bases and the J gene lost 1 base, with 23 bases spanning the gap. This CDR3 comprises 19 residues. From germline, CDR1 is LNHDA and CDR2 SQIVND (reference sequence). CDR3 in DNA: TGTGCCAGTAGTGCCCACCGGCAACGTTTAGGGGTGAACACCGGGGAGCTGTTTTTT. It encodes CASSAHRQRLGVNTGELFF.

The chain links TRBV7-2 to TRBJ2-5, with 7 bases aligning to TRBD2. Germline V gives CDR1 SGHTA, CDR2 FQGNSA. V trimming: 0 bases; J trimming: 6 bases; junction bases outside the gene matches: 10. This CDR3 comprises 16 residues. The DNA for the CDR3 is TGTGCCAGCAGCTTAGCGGCAGGGAGGGTAGTCAAGACCCAGTACTTC. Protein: CASSLAAGRVVKTQYF.

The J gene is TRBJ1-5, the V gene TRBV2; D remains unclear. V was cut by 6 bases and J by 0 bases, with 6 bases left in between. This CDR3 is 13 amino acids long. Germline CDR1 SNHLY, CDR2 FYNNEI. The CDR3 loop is CASRGLSNQPQHF. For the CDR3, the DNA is TGTGCCAGCAGGGGCCTTAGCAATCAGCCCCAGCATTTT.

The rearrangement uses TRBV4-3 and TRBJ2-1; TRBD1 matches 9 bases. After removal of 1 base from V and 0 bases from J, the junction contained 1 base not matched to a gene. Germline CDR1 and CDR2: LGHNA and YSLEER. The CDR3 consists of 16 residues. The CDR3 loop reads CASSQAGQGSYNEQFF. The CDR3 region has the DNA TGCGCCAGCAGCCAAGCGGGACAGGGCTCCTACAATGAGCAGTTCTTC.

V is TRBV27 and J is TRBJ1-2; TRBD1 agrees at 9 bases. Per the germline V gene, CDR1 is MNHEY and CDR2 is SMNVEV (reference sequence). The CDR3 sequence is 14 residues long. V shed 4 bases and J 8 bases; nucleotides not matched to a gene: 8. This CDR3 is CASSSSGTGRGYTF. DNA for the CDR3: TGTGCCAGCAGTTCTTCCGGGACAGGGAGAGGCTACACCTTC.

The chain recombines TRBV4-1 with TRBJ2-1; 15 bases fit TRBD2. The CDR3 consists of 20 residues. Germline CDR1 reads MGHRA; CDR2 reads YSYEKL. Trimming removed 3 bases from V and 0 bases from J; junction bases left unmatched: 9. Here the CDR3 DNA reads TGCGCCAGCAGCCAGGTGGGACTAGCGGGGGGACCTAGCTCCTACAATGAGCAGTTCTTC. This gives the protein CASSQVGLAGGPSSYNEQFF.

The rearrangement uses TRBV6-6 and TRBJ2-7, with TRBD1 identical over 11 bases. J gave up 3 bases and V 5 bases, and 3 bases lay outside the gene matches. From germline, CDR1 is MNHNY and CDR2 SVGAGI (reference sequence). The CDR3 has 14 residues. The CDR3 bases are TGTGCCAGCAGTGCGGGACAGGGGGACTACGAGCAGTACTTC. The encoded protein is CASSAGQGDYEQYF.

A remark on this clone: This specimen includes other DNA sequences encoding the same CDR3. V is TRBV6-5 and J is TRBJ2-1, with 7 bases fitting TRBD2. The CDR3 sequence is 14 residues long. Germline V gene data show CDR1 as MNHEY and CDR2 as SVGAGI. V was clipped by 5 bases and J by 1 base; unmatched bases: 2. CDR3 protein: CASSTLASYNEQFF. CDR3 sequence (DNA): TGTGCCAGCAGTACACTAGCGTCCTACAATGAGCAGTTCTTC.

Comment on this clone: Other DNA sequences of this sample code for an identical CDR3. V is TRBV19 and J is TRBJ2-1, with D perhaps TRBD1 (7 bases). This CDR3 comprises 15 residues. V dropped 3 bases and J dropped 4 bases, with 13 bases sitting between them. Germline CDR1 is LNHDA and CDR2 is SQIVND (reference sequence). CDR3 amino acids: CASSIGGGAYNEQFF. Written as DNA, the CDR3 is TGTGCCAGTAGTATTGGAGGGGGCGCATACAATGAGCAGTTCTTC.

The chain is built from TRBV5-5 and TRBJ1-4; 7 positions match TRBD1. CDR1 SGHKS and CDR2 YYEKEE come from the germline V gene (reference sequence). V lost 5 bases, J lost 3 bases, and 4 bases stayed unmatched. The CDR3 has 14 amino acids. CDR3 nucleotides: TGTGCCAGCAGGGGCCAGGGGGCTAATGAAAAACTGTTTTTT. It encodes CASRGQGANEKLFF. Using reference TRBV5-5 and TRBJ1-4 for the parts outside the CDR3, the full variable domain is DAGVTQSPTHLIKTRGQQVTLRCSPISGHKSVSWYQQVLGQGPQFIFQYYEKEERGRGNFPDRFSARQFPNYSSELNVNALLLGDSALYLCASRGQGANEKLFFGSGTQLSVL.

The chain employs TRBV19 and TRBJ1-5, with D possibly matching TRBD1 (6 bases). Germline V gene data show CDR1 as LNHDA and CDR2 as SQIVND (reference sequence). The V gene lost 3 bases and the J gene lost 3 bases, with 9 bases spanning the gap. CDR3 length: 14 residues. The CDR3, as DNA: TGTGCCAGTAGTATGGCGGGGGCCAATCAGCCCCAGCATTTT. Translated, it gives CASSMAGANQPQHF.

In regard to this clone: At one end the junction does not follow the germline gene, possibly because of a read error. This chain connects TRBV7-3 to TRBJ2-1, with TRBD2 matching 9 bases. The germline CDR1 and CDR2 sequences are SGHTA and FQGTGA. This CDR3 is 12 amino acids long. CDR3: CASSSQREVQVF. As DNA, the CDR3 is TGTGCCAGCAGCTCTCAGCGGGAGGTGCAAGTCTTC.

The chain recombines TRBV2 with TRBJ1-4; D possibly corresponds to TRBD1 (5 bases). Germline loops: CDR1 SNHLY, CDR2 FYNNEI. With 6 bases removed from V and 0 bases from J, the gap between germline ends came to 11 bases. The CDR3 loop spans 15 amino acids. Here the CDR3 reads CASRGGRATNEKLFF. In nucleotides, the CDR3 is TGTGCCAGCAGGGGGGGTAGAGCAACTAATGAAAAACTGTTTTTT.